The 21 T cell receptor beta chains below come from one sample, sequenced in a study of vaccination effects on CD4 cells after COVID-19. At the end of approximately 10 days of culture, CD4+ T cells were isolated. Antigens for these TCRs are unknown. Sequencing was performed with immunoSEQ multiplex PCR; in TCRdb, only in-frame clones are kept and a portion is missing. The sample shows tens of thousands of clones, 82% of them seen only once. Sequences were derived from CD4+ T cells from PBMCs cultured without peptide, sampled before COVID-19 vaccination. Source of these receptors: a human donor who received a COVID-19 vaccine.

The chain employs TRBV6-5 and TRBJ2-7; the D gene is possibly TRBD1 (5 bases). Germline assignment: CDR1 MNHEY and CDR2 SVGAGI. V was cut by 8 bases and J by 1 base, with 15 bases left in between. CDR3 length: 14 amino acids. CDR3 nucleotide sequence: TGTGCCAGCTGGGGCCAGGGCGTTTCCTACGAGCAGTACGTC. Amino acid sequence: CASWGQGVSYEQYV.

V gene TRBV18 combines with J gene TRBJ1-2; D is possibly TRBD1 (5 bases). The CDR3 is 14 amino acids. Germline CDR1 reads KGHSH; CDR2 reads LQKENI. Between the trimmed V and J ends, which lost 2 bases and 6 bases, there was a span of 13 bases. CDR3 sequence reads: CASSPETRGDGYTF. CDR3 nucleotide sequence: TGTGCCAGCTCACCAGAGACTAGGGGAGATGGCTACACCTTC.

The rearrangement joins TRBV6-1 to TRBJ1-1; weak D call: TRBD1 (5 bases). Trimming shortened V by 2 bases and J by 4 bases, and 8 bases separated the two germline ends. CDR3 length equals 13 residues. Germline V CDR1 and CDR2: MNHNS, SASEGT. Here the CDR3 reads CASSEWGTTEAFF. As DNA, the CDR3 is TGTGCCAGCAGTGAATGGGGGACCACTGAAGCTTTCTTT.

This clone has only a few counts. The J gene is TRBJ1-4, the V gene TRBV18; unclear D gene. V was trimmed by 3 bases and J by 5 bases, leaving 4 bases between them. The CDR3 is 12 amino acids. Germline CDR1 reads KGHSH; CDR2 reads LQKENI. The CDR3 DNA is TGTGCCAGCTCACCCGGGAATGAAAAACTGTTTTTT. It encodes CASSPGNEKLFF.

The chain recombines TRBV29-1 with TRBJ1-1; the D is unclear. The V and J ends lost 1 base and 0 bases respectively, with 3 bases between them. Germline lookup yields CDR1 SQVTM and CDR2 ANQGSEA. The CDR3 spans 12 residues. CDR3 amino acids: CSVEGLNTEAFF. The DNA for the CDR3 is TGCAGCGTTGAAGGTCTGAACACTGAAGCTTTCTTT.

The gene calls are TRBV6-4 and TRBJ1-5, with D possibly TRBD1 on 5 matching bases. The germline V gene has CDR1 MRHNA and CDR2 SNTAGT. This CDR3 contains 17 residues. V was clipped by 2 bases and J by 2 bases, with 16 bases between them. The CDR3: CASSDRDPRWGNQPQHF. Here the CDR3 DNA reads TGTGCCAGCAGTGACCGGGACCCCAGGTGGGGCAATCAGCCCCAGCATTTT.

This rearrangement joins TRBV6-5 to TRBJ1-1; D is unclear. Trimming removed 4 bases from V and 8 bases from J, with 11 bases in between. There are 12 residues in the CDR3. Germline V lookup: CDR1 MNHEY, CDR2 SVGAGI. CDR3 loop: CASSSSGVEAFF. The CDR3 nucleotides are TGTGCCAGCAGTTCCTCCGGAGTCGAAGCTTTCTTT.

The CDR3 spells CASSVRGSLYNEQFF. CDR3 nucleotide sequence: TGTGCCAGCAGTGTACGGGGCTCACTTTACAATGAGCAGTTCTTC. The chain joins TRBV2 to TRBJ2-1; D may be TRBD1 or TRBD2 (5 bases each). This CDR3 region has 15 residues. Germline CDR1 reads SNHLY; CDR2 reads FYNNEI. Trimming removed 4 bases from V and 4 bases from J, with 14 bases in between.

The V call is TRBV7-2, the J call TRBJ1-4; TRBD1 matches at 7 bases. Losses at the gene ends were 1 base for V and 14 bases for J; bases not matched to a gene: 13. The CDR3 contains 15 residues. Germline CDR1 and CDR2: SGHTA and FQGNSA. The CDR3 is CASSLVGSGGVGLFF. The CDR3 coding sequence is TGTGCCAGCAGCTTAGTCGGGTCAGGGGGAGTGGGTCTGTTTTTT.

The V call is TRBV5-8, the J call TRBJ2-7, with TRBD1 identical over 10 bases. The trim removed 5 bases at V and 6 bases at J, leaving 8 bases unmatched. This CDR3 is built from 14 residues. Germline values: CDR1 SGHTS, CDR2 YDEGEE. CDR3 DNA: TGTGCCAGCAGGTCGAGGGACAGGGGTGGCGAGCAGTACGTC. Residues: CASRSRDRGGEQYV.

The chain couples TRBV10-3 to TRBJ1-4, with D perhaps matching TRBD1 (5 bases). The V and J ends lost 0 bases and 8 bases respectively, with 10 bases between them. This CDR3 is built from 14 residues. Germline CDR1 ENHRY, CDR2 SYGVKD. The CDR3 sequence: CAISESSGEEKLFF. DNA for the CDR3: TGTGCCATCAGTGAGTCGTCGGGGGAAGAAAAACTGTTTTTT.

In DNA form, the CDR3 reads TGTGCCAGCAGCCGCCGGGTAAACTCTGGGGCCAACGTCCTGACTTTC. Residues: CASSRRVNSGANVLTF. J is TRBJ2-6 and V is TRBV3-1 (or the pseudogene TRBV3-2); D not resolved. V dropped 4 bases and J dropped 0 bases, with 10 bases sitting between them. Per germline, CDR1 LGHDT and CDR2 YNNKEL (reference sequence). The CDR3 runs 16 residues.

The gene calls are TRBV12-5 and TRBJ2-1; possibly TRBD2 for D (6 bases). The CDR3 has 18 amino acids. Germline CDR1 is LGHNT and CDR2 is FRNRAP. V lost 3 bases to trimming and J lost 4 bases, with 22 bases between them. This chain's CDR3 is CASGLNWGPSARYNEQFF. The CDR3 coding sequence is TGTGCTAGTGGTTTAAATTGGGGTCCTAGCGCCAGATACAATGAGCAGTTCTTC.

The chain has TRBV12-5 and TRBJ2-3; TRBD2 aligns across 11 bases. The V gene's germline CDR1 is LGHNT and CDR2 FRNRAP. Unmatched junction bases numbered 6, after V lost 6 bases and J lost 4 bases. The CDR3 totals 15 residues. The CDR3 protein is CASGIGTSGPDTQYF. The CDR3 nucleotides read TGTGCTAGTGGGATTGGGACTAGCGGCCCAGATACGCAGTATTTT.

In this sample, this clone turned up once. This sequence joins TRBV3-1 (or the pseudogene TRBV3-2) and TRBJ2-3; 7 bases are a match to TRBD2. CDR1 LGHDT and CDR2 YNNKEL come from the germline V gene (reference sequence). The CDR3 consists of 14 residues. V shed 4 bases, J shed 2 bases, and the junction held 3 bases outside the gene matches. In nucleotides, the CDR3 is TGTGCCAGCAGCCCGAGCGGGGTCACAGATACGCAGTATTTT. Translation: CASSPSGVTDTQYF.

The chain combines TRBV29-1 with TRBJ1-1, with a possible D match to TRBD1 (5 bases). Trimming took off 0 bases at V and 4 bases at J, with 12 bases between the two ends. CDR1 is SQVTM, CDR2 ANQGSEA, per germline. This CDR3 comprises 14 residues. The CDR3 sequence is CSVEEGRAPTEAFF. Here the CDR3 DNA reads TGCAGCGTTGAAGAGGGCAGGGCACCCACTGAAGCTTTCTTT.

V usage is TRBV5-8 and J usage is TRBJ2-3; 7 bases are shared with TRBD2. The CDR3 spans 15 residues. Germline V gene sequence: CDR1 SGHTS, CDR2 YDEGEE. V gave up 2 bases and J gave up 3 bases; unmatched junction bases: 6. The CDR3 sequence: CASSLRGAGTDTQYF. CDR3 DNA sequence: TGTGCCAGCAGCTTACGCGGAGCGGGGACAGATACGCAGTATTTT.

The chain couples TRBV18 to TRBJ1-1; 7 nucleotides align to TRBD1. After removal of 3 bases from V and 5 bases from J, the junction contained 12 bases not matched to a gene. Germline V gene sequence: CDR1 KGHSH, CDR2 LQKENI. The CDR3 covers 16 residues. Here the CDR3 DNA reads TGTGCCAGCTCACCCGACAGGGTTCCCCGAAGAACTGAAGCTTTCTTT. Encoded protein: CASSPDRVPRRTEAFF.

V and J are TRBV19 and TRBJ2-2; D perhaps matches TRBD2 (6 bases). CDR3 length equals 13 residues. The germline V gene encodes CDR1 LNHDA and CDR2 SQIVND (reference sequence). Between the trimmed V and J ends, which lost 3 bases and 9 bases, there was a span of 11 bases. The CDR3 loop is CASSILGGRELFF. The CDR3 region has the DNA TGTGCCAGTAGTATCCTGGGGGGTAGGGAGCTGTTTTTT. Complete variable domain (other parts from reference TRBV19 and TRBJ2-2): DGGITQSPKYLFRKEGQNVTLSCEQNLNHDAMYWYRQDPGQGLRLIYYSQIVNDFQKGDIAEGYSVSREKKESFPLTVTSAQKNPTAFYLCASSILGGRELFFGEGSRLTVL.

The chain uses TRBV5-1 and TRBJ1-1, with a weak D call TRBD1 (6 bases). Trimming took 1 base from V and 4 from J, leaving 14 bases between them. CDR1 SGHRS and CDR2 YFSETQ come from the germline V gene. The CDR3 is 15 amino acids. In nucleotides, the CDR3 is TGCGCCAGCAGCTTGATGGTACAGGGCGGCACTGAAGCTTTCTTT. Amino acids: CASSLMVQGGTEAFF.

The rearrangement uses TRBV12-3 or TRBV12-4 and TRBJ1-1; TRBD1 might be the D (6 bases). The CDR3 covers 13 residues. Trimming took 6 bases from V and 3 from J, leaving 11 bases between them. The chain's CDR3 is CASRTGRDTEAFF. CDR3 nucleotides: TGTGCCAGCAGAACAGGGCGCGACACTGAAGCTTTCTTT.